This T cell receptor beta chain was found in a study of Graves' ophthalmopathy and Graves' hyperthyroidism. Amplification of TCR beta CDR3 regions used RNA transcripts. Investigators did first-round RT-PCR with HTBI primers, then second-round multiplex PCR. TCRdb fed the multiplex PCR reads into MiXCR, producing one record per CDR3 protein. The sample holds about 500,000 distinct CDR3 sequences, approximately 15% seen once. No donor had other autoimmune disease, uncontrolled infection, pregnancy or lactation. The PBMCs had their origin in about 9.7 ml of fresh peripheral blood. CDR3 size: 12 residues. The V and J ends lost 5 bases and 1 base respectively, with 5 bases between them. Germline lookup yields CDR1 LNHDA and CDR2 SQIVND (reference sequence). This clonotype was recorded at least ten times.

This chain joins TRBV19 and TRBJ1-1; D is ambiguous. This clonotype was sampled from a woman in her twenties or thirties with Graves' ophthalmopathy. The sample taken for sequencing was blood. The CDR3 coding sequence is TGTGCCAGTAGTTGGGGGAACACTGAAGCTTTCTTT. This encodes CASSWGNTEAFF.